This T cell receptor (beta chain) was captured in a study of control samples from healthy donors and cancer patients. The CDR3 totals 15 residues. J gave up 9 bases and V 0 bases, and 7 bases lay outside the gene matches. Germline V gene sequence: CDR1 SGDLS, CDR2 YYNGEE. Method: immunoSEQ multiplex PCR; TCRdb's copy keeps in-frame clones and lacks some. In the table there are some 64,000 clones, 90% of which are singletons. The sample taken for sequencing was PBMCs. The TCR sequence derives from a woman aged 50 to 60 with colorectal cancer. The chain recombines TRBV9 with TRBJ2-1, with 9 nucleotides matching TRBD2. CDR3 sequence reads: CASSVGVLAGVEQFF. CDR3 bases: TGTGCCAGCAGCGTAGGAGTACTAGCGGGCGTTGAGCAGTTCTTC.